Shown below are 32 T cell receptor beta chains from a single sample sequenced in a study of OX40 agonist ivuxolimab in advanced cancers. Repertoires were generated with immunoSEQ multiplex PCR, while TCRdb's copy carries only in-frame clones and drops some. Of under 85,000 clones listed, 65% to 90% were seen once; the top ten hold 2.5% to 3.5%. Source: CD4+ or CD8+ T cells sorted from blood, taken in a trial of the OX40 agonist ivuxolimab. These TCRs come from an adult with an advanced solid tumor such as melanoma, head and neck, liver or kidney cancer.

The V and J genes are TRBV5-4 and TRBJ2-7, with D perhaps matching TRBD2 (6 bases). The CDR3 is 15 amino acids. With 4 bases removed from V and 1 base from J, the gap between germline ends came to 15 bases. The germline gives CDR1 SGHNT, CDR2 YYREEE (reference sequence). This CDR3 is CASSPSSAESYEQYF. CDR3 sequence (DNA): TGTGCCAGCAGCCCGTCTAGCGCGGAGTCCTACGAGCAGTACTTC.

The chain recombines TRBV6-1 with TRBJ2-1; D might be TRBD1 (6 bases). Trimming removed 1 base at V and 13 bases at J, with 8 bases between. Looked up from germline, CDR1 is MNHNS and CDR2 is SASEGT. The CDR3 is 11 amino acids. CDR3 DNA sequence: TGTGCCAGCAGTGAAGGTGGGGGCCAGTTCTTC. Translating gives CASSEGGGQFF.

This CDR3 is CASSFRPSNTGELFF. CDR3 nucleotides: TGTGCCAGCAGCTTTCGACCCTCGAACACCGGGGAGCTGTTTTTT. This chain joins TRBV5-6 and TRBJ2-2; D gene unclear. The CDR3 is 15 residues long. Germline V gene data show CDR1 as SGHDT and CDR2 as YYEEEE. Trimming took 2 bases from V and 0 from J, leaving 8 bases between them. The variable domain in full, with the rest retrieved from reference TRBV5-6 and TRBJ2-2, is DAGVTQSPTHLIKTRGQQVTLRCSPKSGHDTVSWYQQALGQGPQFIFQYYEEEERQRGNFPDRFSGHQFPNYSSELNVNALLLGDSALYLCASSFRPSNTGELFFGEGSRLTVL.

This chain connects TRBV29-1 to TRBJ1-4; 7 nucleotides match TRBD1. Germline trimming cut 7 bases from V and 8 bases from J; bases unmatched to any gene: 4. In germline, CDR1 is SQVTM, CDR2 ANQGSEA. CDR3 size: 11 residues. For the CDR3, the DNA is TGCAGCGGGGGACAGAACGAAAAACTGTTTTTT. Its translation: CSGGQNEKLFF.

The rearrangement links TRBV5-3 to TRBJ2-7; D gene uncertain. TRBV5-3 is an open reading frame whose function is uncertain. The length of the CDR3 is 15 residues. Trimming stripped 10 bases from V and 0 bases from J, with 20 bases between. CDR3 region: CAEPHSRISSYEQYF. The CDR3 DNA follows: TGTGCCGAACCGCACAGCCGGATTAGCTCCTACGAGCAGTACTTC.

This clone appeared a single time. The chain is built from TRBV6-5 and TRBJ1-2; D ambiguous. Germline values: CDR1 MNHEY, CDR2 SVGAGI. This CDR3 is 15 amino acids long. V shed 5 bases and J shed 2 bases, with 15 bases lying between them. The CDR3 loop reads CASSPHGRENYGYTF. CDR3 DNA: TGTGCCAGCAGTCCCCACGGACGGGAGAACTATGGCTACACCTTC.

In this sample, this clone turned up once. The chain joins TRBV5-1 to TRBJ1-5, with D unresolved. This CDR3 has 16 residues. V lost 1 base, J lost 5 bases, and 16 bases lay in between. Germline lookup yields CDR1 SGHRS and CDR2 YFSETQ. CDR3 sequence (DNA): TGCGCCAGCAGCTTGAGTTCCGGGCGGGGTGATCAGCCCCAGCATTTT. Protein sequence: CASSLSSGRGDQPQHF.

This chain links TRBV19 with TRBJ1-1; D perhaps matches TRBD1 (5 bases). Trimming removed 7 bases at V and 1 base at J, with 16 bases between. The germline V gene encodes CDR1 LNHDA and CDR2 SQIVND (reference sequence). CDR3 length: 15 residues. The CDR3 region has the DNA TGTGCCAGTACCTCCGTTCAGGGCGAGAACACTGAAGCTTTCTTT. This gives the protein CASTSVQGENTEAFF.

This clone was observed a single time. The V call is TRBV6-5, the J call TRBJ1-2; weak D call: TRBD1 (5 bases). Germline CDR1 MNHEY, CDR2 SVGAGI. The length of the CDR3 is 14 residues. With 0 bases removed from V and 6 bases from J, the gap between germline ends came to 11 bases. The CDR3 region is CASSYSGGMNGYTF. As DNA, the CDR3 is TGTGCCAGCAGTTACTCGGGGGGGATGAATGGCTACACCTTC.

The chain has TRBV30 and TRBJ1-1; a weak D match, TRBD1 (5 bases). V lost 4 bases and J 1 base, leaving 7 bases between the germline ends. Germline-derived CDR1 and CDR2 are GTSNPN and SVGIG (reference sequence). There are 12 residues in the CDR3. The CDR3 region has the DNA TGTGCCTGGACGGGGCAGAACACTGAAGCTTTCTTT. This encodes CAWTGQNTEAFF.

This clone was counted between two and nine times. The chain is built from TRBV19 and TRBJ1-1, with no clear D. Trimming stripped 4 bases from V and 4 bases from J, with 13 bases between. This CDR3 is 14 amino acids long. Germline CDR1 and CDR2: LNHDA and SQIVND (reference sequence). CDR3 region: CASSKREASTEAFF. Here the CDR3 DNA reads TGTGCCAGTAGTAAACGGGAGGCAAGCACTGAAGCTTTCTTT.

The table lists this clone with a count of one. The CDR3 DNA follows: TGTGCCATCAGTGTACGTGGCGAGAATGAGCAGTTCTTC. Translation: CAISVRGENEQFF. The chain combines TRBV10-3 with TRBJ2-1; no firm D call. Trimming removed 4 bases at V and 7 bases at J, with 11 bases between. This CDR3 contains 13 residues. The germline CDR1 and CDR2 sequences are ENHRY and SYGVKD.

The V and J genes are TRBV7-2 and TRBJ1-5, with 7 bases matching TRBD1. J lost 3 bases, V lost 1 base, and 6 bases had no gene match. Germline assignment: CDR1 SGHTA and CDR2 FQGNSA. CDR3 length equals 16 residues. The CDR3 DNA sequence: TGTGCCAGCAGCTTAGTGGCGGGGACAGTCAATCAGCCCCAGCATTTT. Protein product: CASSLVAGTVNQPQHF.

The genes are TRBV7-2 and TRBJ2-2, with TRBD1 as a possible D gene (6 bases). Germline values: CDR1 SGHTA, CDR2 FQGNSA. This CDR3 has 15 amino acids. V was pared by 8 bases and J by 0 bases, with 13 bases between. The CDR3 region has the DNA TGTGCCAGCCCCCGACAGGCCTCGAACACCGGGGAGCTGTTTTTT. It specifies CASPRQASNTGELFF.

This clone was seen a single time. V gene TRBV30 combines with J gene TRBJ2-7; 9 bases align to TRBD1. This CDR3 comprises 18 residues. Germline V gene sequence: CDR1 GTSNPN, CDR2 SVGIG (reference sequence). Germline trimming cut 4 bases from V and 4 bases from J; bases unmatched to any gene: 20. The CDR3 nucleotides read TGTGCCTGGAATAAAGGACAGGGGAATTACCCGGAATTTTACGAGCAGTACTTC. Its protein product is CAWNKGQGNYPEFYEQYF.

The V and J genes are TRBV4-3 and TRBJ2-7, with D uncertain. The CDR3 length is 14 residues. Trimming left V 1 base short and J 2 bases short, with 9 bases between. Germline CDR1 LGHNA, CDR2 YSLEER. CDR3 DNA: TGCGCCAGCAGCCAAGTTACGGGTACCTACGAGCAGTACTTC. This gives the protein CASSQVTGTYEQYF.

This chain connects TRBV6-5 to TRBJ1-2, with 8 bases that match TRBD1. CDR1 and CDR2 (germline): MNHEY, SVGAGI. This CDR3 has 13 residues. The V gene end was trimmed by 6 bases and the J gene end by 4 bases; junction bases not matched to a gene: 4. CDR3 protein: CASRIGQGYGYTF. CDR3 sequence (DNA): TGTGCCAGCAGGATTGGACAGGGCTATGGCTACACCTTC.

The V gene is TRBV7-2, the J gene TRBJ1-2; D is perhaps TRBD1 (5 bases). CDR3 size: 15 residues. Trimming left V 1 base short and J 4 bases short, with 13 bases between. The germline gives CDR1 SGHTA, CDR2 FQGNSA. In DNA form, the CDR3 reads TGTGCCAGCAGCTTAGGGAGTCAGGGTATCTATGGCTACACCTTC. Translating it yields CASSLGSQGIYGYTF.

The chain recombines TRBV7-9 with TRBJ2-7; tentatively, D is TRBD1 (6 bases). Per germline, CDR1 SEHNR and CDR2 FQNEAQ (reference sequence). With 4 bases removed from V and 8 bases from J, the gap between germline ends came to 15 bases. CDR3 size: 13 residues. The CDR3 here is CASSSRDTTKQYF. CDR3 DNA: TGTGCCAGCAGCTCCCGGGACACCACGAAGCAGTACTTC.

The V call is TRBV10-3, the J call TRBJ1-6; 7 bases align to TRBD1. The CDR3 runs 15 residues. Trimming cost V 4 bases and J 6 bases; bases outside gene matches: 6. Looked up from germline, CDR1 is ENHRY and CDR2 is SYGVKD. The CDR3 nucleotides read TGTGCCATCAGTGGACAGGGAAGTCCTAATTCACCCCTCCACTTT. Protein product: CAISGQGSPNSPLHF.

The chain links TRBV6-1 to TRBJ1-5; D may be TRBD1 (5 bases). Trimming stripped 10 bases from V and 6 bases from J, with 19 bases between. This CDR3 has 14 residues. Per the germline V gene, CDR1 is MNHNS and CDR2 is SASEGT. The CDR3: CAIQERQGGQPQHF. CDR3 DNA sequence: TGTGCCATACAAGAGCGGCAGGGAGGTCAGCCCCAGCATTTT.

J is TRBJ2-6 and V is TRBV9; the match to TRBD2 covers 12 bases. With 3 bases clipped from V and 0 bases from J, the junction kept 4 bases outside the gene matches. The CDR3 has 18 amino acids. Germline assignment: CDR1 SGDLS and CDR2 YYNGEE. The DNA for the CDR3 is TGTGCCAGCAGCGCGAAGACTAGCGGGAGCTCTGGGGCCAACGTCCTGACTTTC. This translates into CASSAKTSGSSGANVLTF. The full variable domain, its missing parts supplied by reference TRBV9 and TRBJ2-6, is DSGVTQTPKHLITATGQRVTLRCSPRSGDLSVYWYQQSLDQGLQFLIQYYNGEERAKGNILERFSAQQFPDLHSELNLSSLELGDSALYFCASSAKTSGSSGANVLTFGAGSRLTVL.

The rearrangement links TRBV28 to TRBJ2-1; maybe TRBD2 (6 bases). CDR3 length equals 14 residues. Deletions cut 2 bases from V and 6 bases from J, with 11 bases between. Germline lookup yields CDR1 MDHEN and CDR2 SYDVKM. Here the CDR3 reads CASSLHGRVNEQFF. The CDR3 DNA reads as TGTGCCAGCAGTTTACACGGGAGAGTCAATGAGCAGTTCTTC.

The table lists this clone with a few counts. The rearrangement uses TRBV6-5 and TRBJ1-3; D ambiguous. The CDR3 covers 13 residues. V was clipped by 6 bases and J by 3 bases, with 9 bases between them. The germline V gene encodes CDR1 MNHEY and CDR2 SVGAGI. The chain's CDR3 is CASRRGVGNTIYF. In nucleotides, the CDR3 is TGTGCCAGCAGGCGGGGAGTTGGAAACACCATATATTTT.

This chain connects TRBV7-3 to TRBJ2-2; 11 positions agree with TRBD2. This CDR3 has 18 residues. J lost 1 base, V lost 5 bases, and 9 bases had no gene match. CDR1 and CDR2 from the germline V gene are SGHTA and FQGTGA. CDR3 sequence reads: CASSPYLTSGRNTGELFF. Here the CDR3 DNA reads TGTGCCAGCAGCCCGTACCTTACTAGCGGGAGGAACACCGGGGAGCTGTTTTTT.

V is TRBV27 and J is TRBJ2-1; 11 nucleotides line up with TRBD2. Germline lookup yields CDR1 MNHEY and CDR2 SMNVEV (reference sequence). J was trimmed by 7 bases and V by 4 bases; bases with no gene match: 15. CDR3 size: 18 residues. The CDR3 here is CASSSIRVAGGPRNEQFF. For the CDR3, the DNA is TGTGCCAGCAGTTCGATCCGTGTAGCGGGAGGGCCGAGGAATGAGCAGTTCTTC.

The rearrangement joins TRBV5-4 to TRBJ1-2; 7 positions agree with TRBD1. This CDR3 has 14 amino acids. V dropped 5 bases and J dropped 0; count of bases not matched to a gene: 4. Per germline, CDR1 SGHNT and CDR2 YYREEE (reference sequence). The CDR3 spells CASSQGGANYGYTF. CDR3 DNA sequence: TGTGCCAGCAGTCAGGGGGGAGCTAACTATGGCTACACCTTC.

This rearrangement joins TRBV10-3 to TRBJ1-2, with 10 bases that match TRBD1. V lost 6 bases and J lost 0; bases outside the gene matches: 4. Germline V gene data show CDR1 as ENHRY and CDR2 as SYGVKD. The CDR3 spans 15 residues. Here the CDR3 DNA reads TGTGCCATCAGAGGGACAGGGGCCGCTAACTATGGCTACACCTTC. Its protein product is CAIRGTGAANYGYTF.

As regards this clone: At one end the junction does not follow the germline gene, possibly because of a read error. The chain couples TRBV5-1 to TRBJ2-3; weak D call: TRBD2 (5 bases). Germline CDR1 reads SGHRS; CDR2 reads YFSETQ. There are 13 residues in the CDR3. CDR3 sequence (DNA): TGCGCCAGCAGTTTGGCGGGTACAGATACGCAGTATTTT. It yields the protein CASSLAGTDTQYF.

The V and J genes are TRBV5-6 and TRBJ2-6; 7 positions agree with TRBD1. Looked up from germline, CDR1 is SGHDT and CDR2 is YYEEEE. V shed 4 bases, J shed 3 bases, and the junction held 4 bases outside the gene matches. This CDR3 spans 15 amino acids. The CDR3 DNA is TGTGCCAGCAGCCTCACAGGGGTTGGGGCCAACGTCCTGACTTTC. This sequence encodes CASSLTGVGANVLTF.

This chain connects TRBV19 to TRBJ1-1, with 8 nucleotides matching TRBD1. The CDR3 is 15 amino acids. From germline, CDR1 is LNHDA and CDR2 SQIVND (reference sequence). V was clipped by 9 bases and J by 2 bases; unmatched bases: 11. CDR3 DNA sequence: TGTGCCAGCCTTCCAGGGGGCGCAGGCAACACTGAAGCTTTCTTT. The encoded protein is CASLPGGAGNTEAFF.

The gene calls are TRBV19 and TRBJ1-1, with 7 bases matching TRBD1. The CDR3 is 14 amino acids. Trimming took 6 bases from V and 3 from J; bases not matched to a gene: 7. CDR1 and CDR2 from the germline V gene are LNHDA and SQIVND (reference sequence). This CDR3 is CASRRQGEYTEAFF. DNA of the CDR3: TGTGCCAGTAGGAGGCAGGGGGAGTACACTGAAGCTTTCTTT.